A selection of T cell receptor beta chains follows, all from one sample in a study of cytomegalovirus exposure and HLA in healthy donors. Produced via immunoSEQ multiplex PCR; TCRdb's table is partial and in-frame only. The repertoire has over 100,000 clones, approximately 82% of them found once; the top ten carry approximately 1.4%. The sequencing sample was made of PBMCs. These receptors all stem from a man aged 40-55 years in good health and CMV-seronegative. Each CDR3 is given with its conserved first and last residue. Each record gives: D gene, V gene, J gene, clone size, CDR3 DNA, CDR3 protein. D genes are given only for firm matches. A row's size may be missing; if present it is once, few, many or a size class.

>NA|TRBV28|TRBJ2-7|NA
TGTGCCAGCAGTTTCGGCAGGGAAAACTCCTACGAGCAGTACTTC
CASSFGRENSYEQYF
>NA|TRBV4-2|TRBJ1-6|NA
TGTGCCAGCAGCCTCGAGGCGTCAGGGTTGATCCACTTT
CASSLEASGLIHF
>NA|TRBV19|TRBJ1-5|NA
TGTGCCAGTAGTATAGATGGGGGGTCCAATCAGCCCCAGCATTTT
CASSIDGGSNQPQHF
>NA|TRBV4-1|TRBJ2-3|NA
TGCGCCAGCAGCCAAGATTGGGCAGGGGAAGCAGATACGCAGTATTTT
CASSQDWAGEADTQYF
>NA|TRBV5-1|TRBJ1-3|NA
TGCGCCAGCAGCTTGGGAGGGTCCGGAAACACCATATATTTT
CASSLGGSGNTIYF
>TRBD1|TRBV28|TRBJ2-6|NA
TGTGCCAGCAGCTCGGGACAGGTGGCTTCTGGGGCCAACGTCCTGACTTTC
CASSSGQVASGANVLTF
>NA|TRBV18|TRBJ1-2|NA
TGTGCCAGCTCACCGGCCTCTCCAGACTATGGCTACACCTTC
CASSPASPDYGYTF
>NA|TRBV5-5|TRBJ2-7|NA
TGTGCCAGCAGCTTGGTGCAGTGGTACGAGCAGTACTTC
CASSLVQWYEQYF
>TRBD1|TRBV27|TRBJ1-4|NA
TGTGCCAGCAGTCTCCAGGGGGCGCCTGAAAAACTGTTTTTT
CASSLQGAPEKLFF
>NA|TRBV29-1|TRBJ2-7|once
TGCAGCGTTTTCAGGGACTACGAGCAGTACTTC
CSVFRDYEQYF
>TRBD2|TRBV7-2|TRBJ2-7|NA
TGTGCCAGCAGGGACCCGGGGGCGGGGGGCTCCTACGAGCAGTACTTC
CASRDPGAGGSYEQYF
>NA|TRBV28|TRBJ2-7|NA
TGTGCCAGCAGTCCACAGGGCCGTATCCCCTACGAGCAGTACTTC
CASSPQGRIPYEQYF
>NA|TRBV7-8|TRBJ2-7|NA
TGTGCCAGCAGCCCCGGGTCCTACGAGCAGTACTTC
CASSPGSYEQYF
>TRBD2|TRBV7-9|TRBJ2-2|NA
TGTGCCAGCAGCCTGACTAGCGGGGGGAACACCGGGGAGCTGTTTTTT
CASSLTSGGNTGELFF
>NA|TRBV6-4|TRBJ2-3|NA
TGTGCCAGCAGTGCGGGGACTAGCACAGATACGCAGTATTTT
CASSAGTSTDTQYF
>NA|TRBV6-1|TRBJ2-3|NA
TGTGCCAGCAGTTGGGGGGACGCAGATACGCAGTATTTT
CASSWGDADTQYF
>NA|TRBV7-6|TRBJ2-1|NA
TGTGCCTCCGCAGGGGCTAGTAATGAGCAGTTCTTC
CASAGASNEQFF
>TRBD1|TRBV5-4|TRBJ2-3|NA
TGTGCCAGCAGCGTGGGGCAGGGGGCAAGCACAGATACGCAGTATTTT
CASSVGQGASTDTQYF
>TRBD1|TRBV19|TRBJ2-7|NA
TGTGCCAGTAGGGAGGCCGGGACAGGCATCTACGAGCAGTACTTC
CASREAGTGIYEQYF
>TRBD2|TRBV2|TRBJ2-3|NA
TGTGCCAGCAAAAGGACTAGCGGGGGGAGAGATACGCAGTATTTT
CASKRTSGGRDTQYF
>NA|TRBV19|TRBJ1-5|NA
TGTGCCAGTATGAGGGAAAATGGGCAGCCCCAGCATTTT
CASMRENGQPQHF
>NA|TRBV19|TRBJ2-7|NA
TGTGCCAGTAGTATAGGAGGTGACTCCTACGAGCAGTACTTC
CASSIGGDSYEQYF
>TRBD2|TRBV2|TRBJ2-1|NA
TGTGCCAGCACCCCGGGACTAGCGGGCCCAAATGAGCAGTTCTTC
CASTPGLAGPNEQFF
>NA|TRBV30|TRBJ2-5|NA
TGTGCCTGGCGACAGCTACAAGAGACCCAGTACTTC
CAWRQLQETQYF
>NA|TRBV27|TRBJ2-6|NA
TGTGCCAGCAGTCCTCTCTCCTCTGGGGCCAACGTCCTGACTTTC
CASSPLSSGANVLTF
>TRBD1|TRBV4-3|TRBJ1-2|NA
TGCGCCAGCAGCCCGGACAGGGGAAACTATGGCTACACCTTC
CASSPDRGNYGYTF
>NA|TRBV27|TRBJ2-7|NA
TGTGCCAGCAGCGGCGGGACCCACTCCTACGAGCAGTACTTC
CASSGGTHSYEQYF
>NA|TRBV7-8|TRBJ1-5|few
TGTGCCAGCAGCTTAGAAAGGACTCCCAATCAGCCCCAGCATTTT
CASSLERTPNQPQHF
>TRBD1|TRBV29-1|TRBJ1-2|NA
TGCAGCGTTCGACAGGGGGAAGGGGCGTTTGCCTTC
CSVRQGEGAFAF
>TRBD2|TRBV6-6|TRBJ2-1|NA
TGTGCCAGCAGCCAGAGCGGGGACGAGCAGTTCTTC
CASSQSGDEQFF
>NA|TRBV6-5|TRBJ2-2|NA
TGTGCCAGCAGGGAGGGGACAGAAAACACCGGGGAGCTGTTTTTT
CASREGTENTGELFF